The 21 T cell receptor beta chains below were found in one sample sequenced in a study of control samples from healthy donors and cancer patients. Only in-frame clones appear in the TCRdb table, and some are missing; sequencing was by immunoSEQ multiplex PCR. The sample has about 84,000 clones, 80% to 90% seen once. The sample consisted of PBMCs. The origin of the receptors is a man aged 55 to 69 with head and neck cancer.

Of note for this clone: Different DNA sequences within this sample yield the same CDR3. The gene calls are TRBV2 and TRBJ2-1; TRBD2 matches at 12 bases. Trimming took 5 bases from V and 6 from J; bases not matched to a gene: 11. The CDR3 totals 17 residues. The germline gives CDR1 SNHLY, CDR2 FYNNEI. In DNA form, the CDR3 reads TGTGCCAGCAGTCCGGATAGACGACTAGCGGGAGCCAATGAGCAGTTCTTC. This sequence encodes CASSPDRRLAGANEQFF.

The chain links TRBV12-5 to TRBJ1-5; D gene unclear. Between the trimmed V and J ends, which lost 1 base and 8 bases, there was a span of 15 bases. The CDR3 runs to 15 residues. Germline V gene sequence: CDR1 LGHNT, CDR2 FRNRAP. The CDR3 region has the DNA TGTGCTAGTGGTTTGGCCTCCCTGGGAAGGGAGCCCCAGCATTTT. It specifies CASGLASLGREPQHF.

CDR3 loop: CASSIESSHYGYTF. Written as DNA, the CDR3 is TGTGCCAGTAGTATTGAGTCGAGCCACTATGGCTACACCTTC. This chain links TRBV19 with TRBJ1-2; D is uncertain. The germline V gene has CDR1 LNHDA and CDR2 SQIVND (reference sequence). The CDR3 runs 14 residues. Between the trimmed V and J ends, which lost 3 bases and 3 bases, there was a span of 11 bases.

As for this clone: One junction end disagrees with the germline gene, perhaps due to a read error. The rearrangement joins TRBV5-8 to TRBJ2-3, with 10 bases identical to TRBD2. The CDR3 is made up of 12 amino acids. The germline V gene has CDR1 SGHTS and CDR2 YDEGEE. The CDR3 spells CASSTGTSVSLF. In DNA form, the CDR3 reads TGTGCCAGCAGCACGGGGACTAGCGTCTCCCTTTTT.

The J gene is TRBJ2-3, the V gene TRBV18; D is unclear. Trimming shortened V by 0 bases and J by 0 bases, and 7 bases separated the two germline ends. The CDR3 runs 15 residues. Germline-derived CDR1 and CDR2 are KGHSH and LQKENI. CDR3 nucleotides: TGTGCCAGCTCACCACCGTCACCTAGCACAGATACGCAGTATTTT. This gives the protein CASSPPSPSTDTQYF.

The chain employs TRBV10-3 and TRBJ1-2; possible D gene TRBD1, 6 bases. CDR3 length: 13 residues. Germline V gene sequence: CDR1 ENHRY, CDR2 SYGVKD. V lost 3 bases and J 4 bases, leaving 9 bases between the germline ends. The CDR3 coding sequence is TGTGCCATCAGTGACAGGGGAACCTATGGCTACACCTTC. This translates into CAISDRGTYGYTF.

CDR3 in DNA: TGTGCCACCCAGAACGGGGAAAGAATCACCGGGGAGCTGTTTTTT. Translated, it gives CATQNGERITGELFF. This chain links TRBV10-3 with TRBJ2-2; tentative D call: TRBD2 (5 bases). Germline CDR1 ENHRY, CDR2 SYGVKD. The V gene lost 10 bases and the J gene lost 4 bases, with 19 bases spanning the gap. CDR3 length equals 15 residues.

The chain is built from TRBV3-1 (or the pseudogene TRBV3-2) and TRBJ2-5, with TRBD2 matching over 13 bases. The CDR3 contains 13 residues. V lost 4 bases to trimming and J lost 12 bases; unmatched junction nucleotides: 5. Germline CDR1 is LGHDT and CDR2 is YNNKEL (reference sequence). CDR3 DNA: TGTGCCAGCAGCCTAGGGACTAGCGGGAAGGAGTACTTC. Protein product: CASSLGTSGKEYF.

Only one count was recorded for this clone. The CDR3: CASSPGGGPGSYEQYF. Written as DNA, the CDR3 is TGCGCCAGCAGCCCGGGCGGGGGGCCGGGCTCCTACGAGCAGTACTTC. The chain has TRBV5-1 and TRBJ2-7, with 8 bases aligning to TRBD2. After removal of 4 bases from V and 0 bases from J, the junction contained 9 bases not matched to a gene. This CDR3 contains 16 residues. The germline V gene has CDR1 SGHRS and CDR2 YFSETQ.

The rearrangement uses TRBV7-9 and TRBJ1-2; tentatively, D is TRBD1 (5 bases). The germline V gene has CDR1 SEHNR and CDR2 FQNEAQ (reference sequence). The CDR3 has 12 residues. With 5 bases removed from V and 3 bases from J, the gap between germline ends came to 7 bases. CDR3 DNA: TGTGCCAGCAGCCTAGGGGACTATGGCTACACCTTC. This gives the protein CASSLGDYGYTF.

The V and J genes are TRBV10-3 and TRBJ1-4; D not resolved. CDR3 length: 15 residues. CDR1 and CDR2 from the germline V gene are ENHRY and SYGVKD. V lost 3 bases and J lost 8, with 16 bases in between. The CDR3 sequence: CAISDPKGSGEKLFF. Written as DNA, the CDR3 is TGTGCCATCAGTGACCCCAAGGGATCGGGGGAAAAACTGTTTTTT.

V and J are TRBV18 and TRBJ2-1, with D hard to call. Trimming took 2 bases from V and 5 from J, leaving 16 bases between them. The CDR3 runs 16 residues. Germline CDR1 and CDR2: KGHSH and LQKENI. As DNA, the CDR3 is TGTGCCAGCTCACCAGGATCGCGAAGGCTACACAATGAGCAGTTCTTC. This encodes CASSPGSRRLHNEQFF.

This chain joins TRBV27 and TRBJ1-5; D gene unclear. V lost 5 bases, J lost 3 bases, and 5 bases lay in between. The CDR3 consists of 12 residues. Germline CDR1 reads MNHEY; CDR2 reads SMNVEV (reference sequence). CDR3 protein: CASSHHNQPQHF. The CDR3 bases are TGTGCCAGCAGTCACCACAATCAGCCCCAGCATTTT.

This clone appeared a single time. The chain couples TRBV7-8 to TRBJ1-1; D remains ambiguous. There are 12 residues in the CDR3. V lost 4 bases, J lost 7 bases, and 10 bases lay in between. Per the germline V gene, CDR1 is SGHVS and CDR2 is FQNEAQ. CDR3 region: CASSSDRVEAFF. The CDR3 DNA reads TGTGCCAGCAGCTCAGATCGAGTTGAAGCTTTCTTT.

This chain connects TRBV6-2 or TRBV6-3 to TRBJ2-5; weak D call: TRBD2 (6 bases). The CDR3 spans 15 residues. Trimming shortened V by 2 bases and J by 2 bases, and 12 bases separated the two germline ends. CDR1 is MNHEY, CDR2 SVGEGT, per germline. CDR3 in DNA: TGTGCCAGCAGTTACGAAGCGGGTGATCAAGAGACCCAGTACTTC. Translating it yields CASSYEAGDQETQYF.

The count of this clone is one. The CDR3 region is CASSFMLGQPQHF. CDR3 DNA sequence: TGTGCCAGCAGCTTTATGCTGGGGCAGCCCCAGCATTTT. The V gene is TRBV11-2, the J gene TRBJ1-5, with D hard to call. The CDR3 sequence is 13 residues long. The V end lost 3 bases, the J end lost 7 bases, and 10 bases lay between the germline ends. CDR1 is SGHAT, CDR2 FQNNGV, per germline.

The V and J genes are TRBV12-3 or TRBV12-4 and TRBJ2-3; D remains ambiguous. Trimming removed 6 bases at V and 5 bases at J, with 6 bases between. CDR3 size: 11 residues. The CDR3: CASRLGDTQYF. The CDR3 DNA reads TGTGCCAGCAGGTTGGGAGATACGCAGTATTTT.

The chain recombines TRBV7-8 with TRBJ1-4; possible D gene TRBD1, 6 bases. The V gene lost 6 bases and the J gene lost 8 bases, with 19 bases spanning the gap. Germline lookup yields CDR1 SGHVS and CDR2 FQNEAQ. The CDR3 sequence is 15 residues long. The CDR3 sequence: CASSRPRGAREKLFF. The CDR3 bases are TGTGCCAGCAGTCGACCTCGGGGGGCGCGGGAAAAACTGTTTTTT.

This clone was counted a few times. The chain couples TRBV28 to TRBJ1-1; the match to TRBD1 covers 9 bases. Losses at the gene ends were 6 bases for V and 1 base for J; bases not matched to a gene: 15. This CDR3 spans 18 amino acids. CDR1 MDHEN and CDR2 SYDVKM come from the germline V gene. CDR3 amino acids: CASSPTGTGSHRNTEAFF. The CDR3, as DNA: TGTGCCAGCAGCCCGACCGGGACAGGGTCCCATAGGAACACTGAAGCTTTCTTT.

V gene TRBV27 combines with J gene TRBJ2-7; TRBD2 matches 8 bases. The CDR3 covers 19 residues. The ends lost 3 bases at V and 6 bases at J; junction bases unmatched: 22. CDR1 MNHEY and CDR2 SMNVEV come from the germline V gene (reference sequence). CDR3 amino acids: CASSFRSGTRFHLLGEQYF. CDR3 nucleotides: TGTGCCAGCAGTTTCCGCTCCGGGACTAGGTTCCATCTACTGGGCGAGCAGTACTTC.

This chain connects TRBV2 to TRBJ2-3; 10 bases are a match to TRBD1. The CDR3 is 15 amino acids. V lost 5 bases to trimming and J lost 2 bases; unmatched junction nucleotides: 4. Per the germline V gene, CDR1 is SNHLY and CDR2 is FYNNEI. CDR3 DNA: TGTGCCAGCAGTCGACAGGGGGCGAACACAGATACGCAGTATTTT. This codes for CASSRQGANTDTQYF.